This TCR beta chain was sequenced for a study of long-term antiretroviral therapy in people with HIV (dated by TCRdb to between 2021 and 2023). Regarding the study in general: Collection of the earliest samples took place about a decade ahead of the 2015 WHO recommendation for immediate ART, at a time when ART was typically delayed until CD4 counts fell. This retrospective serial study examined whether starting ART and sustained HIV suppression were associated with changes in the composition and diversity of the TRB repertoire in peripheral blood. The cohort contributed about 180 cryopreserved PBMC samples from 30 adults with confirmed HIV infection, collected serially over a mean of approximately six years (range 1-12). About 35% of the 30 participants with HIV were female. No cross-contamination during QIAcube processing was seen in test extractions of a monoclonal T-cell line run alongside 33 polyclonal samples. Beyond this particular receptor, the publication reports: The repertoire was dominated across all time points by expanded TRB clones identified before ART initiation, although this dominance was seen to fluctuate and to decrease in many PLHIV after ART. Because PBMC availability was limited, only the TCR beta chain was sequenced, with no alpha chain pairing. Narrower CDR3 length ranges were observed in HIV repertoires than in controls, and an antigen-experienced repertoire with only a slight naive shift after ART was suggested by the network structure. A significant increase in TRB diversity was found to be associated with ART initiation, although TRB diversity was observed to remain significantly below that of transplant donor controls even after long-term ART. Samples dated from the mid-2000s to the late 2010s, and the ART regimens used may be less effective than current ones. No data were available on ART adherence, viral resistance or therapy changes, limiting inferences about post-ART repertoire changes. Because pre-ART samples had limited cell numbers, unsorted PBMC were profiled rather than sorted CD4+ and CD8+ T cells.

Concerning this clone itself: Its antigen specificity is not known. Nothing much larger sits one base from this clone, and base qualities are not available.

To be included, a participant needed at least one PBMC sample from before ART initiation plus at least two post-ART samples. All participants with HIV were treated in the United States of America. Before DNA extraction, cryopreserved samples of about 0.95-10 million PBMC were thawed and then washed. At the time of the earliest PBMC sample, participants with HIV were aged between about 23 and 54 years. Per participant, PBMC samples came from 1-4 timepoints prior to ART initiation and 2-8 timepoints following ART initiation, for a median of 7 samples. Serial HIV viral load, CD4+ T-cell count, ART history and demographic data were obtained for every participant. Genomic DNA was extracted from unsorted PBMC with a Qiagen kit on a QIAcube, processed in batches of 12 samples. Sequencing of the TRB variable region was done with the immunoSEQ hsTCRB v3.0 assay at survey level resolution. The targeted TRB sequencing depth was about 40,000-55,000 T-cell genomes per sample. An Illumina MiSeq with a v3 150-cycle kit was used to sequence the pooled TRB libraries. The original pipeline was this. Analysis of repertoires was carried out in R inside a reproducible Nextflow workflow spanning QC, data transformation and analysis. LymphoSeq2, an R package for exploring AIRR-Seq data, was used to implement the custom analyses. After excluding several samples that yielded fewer than 5000 total TRB sequences, fewer than 200 HIV repertoires remained for analysis. Among the roughly 190 retained HIV repertoires, 55 to 60 were collected before ART initiation and some 130 after ART initiation. Repertoires were downsampled to 5000 TRB nucleotide sequences, with summary statistics averaged over 100 downsampling iterations. The analysis kept only TRB sequences whose CDR3 regions were at least seven amino acids long. Diversity was measured with a Shannon entropy-derived clonality score and the Gini coefficient. Repertoire networks linked the top 5000 CDR3 amino acid sequences whenever two sequences differed by an edit distance of one. For TRB CDR3 amino acid sequences, antigen specificity groups and MHC restriction were predicted with GLIPH2. To flag known CMV, EBV, HIV or tissue antigen associations, CDR3 amino acid sequences were matched against VDJdb and McPAS-TCR. Pre-ART, post-ART and control groups were compared with Wilcoxon signed-rank tests and Holm-Bonferroni correction. Not all clones reach the TCRdb copy of this immuneACCESS table, which keeps in-frame sequences only. Checked studies attribute under half of the gap to unresolved V genes and leave the rest unexplained. The V and J calls and the clone size are those of that table, but D and trimming were determined from the DNA. This sample has 30,000 to 40,000 clones in its table, and about four fifths of those were observed once. The top ten clonotypes cover over 6.5% of the sample.

This TCR derives from a man aged 18 to 29 with HIV. The material sequenced was unsorted PBMCs, taken 0.4 years before starting antiretroviral therapy.

CDR3 region: CASSTPLGGADTGELFF. The DNA sequence is TGCGCCAGCAGCACACCCTTGGGGGGCGCCGACACCGGGGAGCTGTTTTTT. The chain couples TRBV5-1 to TRBJ2-2; the D assignment is uncertain and may be TRBD1 or TRBD2, with 6 bases supporting each. The V and J ends are trimmed by 4 bases and 3 bases, leaving 19 bases between them. From the cysteine through the phenylalanine, the CDR3 covers 17 amino acids. Only the CDR3 region is kept as DNA, spanning 51 bases read in frame from base 1. The germline V gene yields SGHRS for CDR1 and YFSETQ for CDR2.